This T cell receptor beta chain was identified during a study of blood T cell repertoires in COVID-19. Study background: Italy, Spain and the United States were the sources of the convalescent and acute COVID-19 samples. T cells, B-cell-depleted T cells, or PBMCs provided the cDNA or gDNA that served as material.

V shed 4 bases and J 9 bases; nucleotides not matched to a gene: 17. The germline V gene encodes CDR1 SNHLY and CDR2 FYNNEI. CDR3 length: 16 amino acids. In the authors' workflow: How many nucleated cells were present was estimated from reference gene primer amplification. Using immunoSEQ multiplex PCR, the repertoire was profiled, and TCRdb retains in-frame clones only, with some absent. V and J calls plus clone size are reproduced from that table; the DNA served to infer D and trimming. The data hold over 150,000 clones, with about 80% observed a single time. This clone showed up just once. The clonotype comes from a woman in her 70s with acute or convalescent COVID-19. The J gene is TRBJ2-7, the V gene TRBV2; 8 positions match TRBD2. Input material: peripheral blood. The CDR3: CASSGGSGRTLGGQYF. CDR3 coding DNA: TGTGCCAGCAGTGGGGGGAGCGGGAGAACCCTCGGAGGGCAGTACTTC.